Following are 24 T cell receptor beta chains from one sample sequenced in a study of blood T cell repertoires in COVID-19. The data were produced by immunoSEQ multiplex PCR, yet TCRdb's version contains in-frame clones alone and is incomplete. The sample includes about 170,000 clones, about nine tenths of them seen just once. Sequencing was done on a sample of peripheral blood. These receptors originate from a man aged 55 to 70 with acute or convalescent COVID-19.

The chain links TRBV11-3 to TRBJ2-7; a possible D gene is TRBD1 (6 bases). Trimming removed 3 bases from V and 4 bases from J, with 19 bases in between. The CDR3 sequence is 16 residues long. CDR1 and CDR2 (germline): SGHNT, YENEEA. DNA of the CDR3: TGTGCCAGCAGCTTGGTTCGGACAGCCTTCTCTTACGAGCAGTACTTC. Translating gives CASSLVRTAFSYEQYF.

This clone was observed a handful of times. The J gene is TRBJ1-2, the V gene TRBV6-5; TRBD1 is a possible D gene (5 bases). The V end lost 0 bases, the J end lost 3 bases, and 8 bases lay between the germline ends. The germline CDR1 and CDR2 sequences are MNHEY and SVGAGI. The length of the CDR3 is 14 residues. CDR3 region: CASSYSGRDYGYTF. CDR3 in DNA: TGTGCCAGCAGTTACTCGGGGCGAGACTATGGCTACACCTTC.

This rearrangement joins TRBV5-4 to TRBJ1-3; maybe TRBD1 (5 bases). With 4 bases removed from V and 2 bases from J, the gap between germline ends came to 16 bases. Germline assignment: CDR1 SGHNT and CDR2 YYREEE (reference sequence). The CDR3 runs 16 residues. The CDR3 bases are TGTGCCAGCAGCCCGACAGAGACCCTGACTGGAAACACCATATATTTT. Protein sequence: CASSPTETLTGNTIYF.

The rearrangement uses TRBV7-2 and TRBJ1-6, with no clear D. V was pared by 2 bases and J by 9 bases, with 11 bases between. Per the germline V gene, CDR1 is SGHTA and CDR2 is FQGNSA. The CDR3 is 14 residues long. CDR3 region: CASSLSQEGSPLHF. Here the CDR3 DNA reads TGTGCCAGCAGCTTATCCCAGGAGGGTTCACCCCTCCACTTT. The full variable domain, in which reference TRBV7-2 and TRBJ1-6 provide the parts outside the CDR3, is GAGVSQSPSNKVTEKGKDVELRCDPISGHTALYWYRQSLGQGLEFLIYFQGNSAPDKSGLPSDRFSAERTGGSVSTLTIQRTQQEDSAVYLCASSLSQEGSPLHFGNGTRLTVT.

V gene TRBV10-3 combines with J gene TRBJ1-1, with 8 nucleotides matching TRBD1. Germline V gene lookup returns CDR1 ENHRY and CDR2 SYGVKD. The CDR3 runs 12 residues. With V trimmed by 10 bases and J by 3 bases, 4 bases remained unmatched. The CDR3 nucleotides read TGTGCCACTACAGGGGGTGACACTGAAGCTTTCTTT. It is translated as CATTGGDTEAFF.

The CDR3 DNA reads TGTGCCAGCAGTGATGGACAGGGCTACGAGCAGTACTTC. This translates into CASSDGQGYEQYF. This chain joins TRBV6-4 and TRBJ2-7; TRBD1 matches 8 bases. The CDR3 sequence is 13 residues long. Germline-derived CDR1 and CDR2 are MRHNA and SNTAGT. Trimming at V came to 3 bases and at J to 3 bases, leaving 1 base not matched to a gene.

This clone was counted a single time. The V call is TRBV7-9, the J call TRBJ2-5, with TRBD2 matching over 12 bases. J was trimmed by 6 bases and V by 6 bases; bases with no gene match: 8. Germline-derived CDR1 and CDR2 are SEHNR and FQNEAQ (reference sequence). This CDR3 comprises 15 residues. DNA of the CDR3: TGTGCCAGCAGACCGACTAGCGGGGGTTTGAAGACCCAGTACTTC. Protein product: CASRPTSGGLKTQYF.

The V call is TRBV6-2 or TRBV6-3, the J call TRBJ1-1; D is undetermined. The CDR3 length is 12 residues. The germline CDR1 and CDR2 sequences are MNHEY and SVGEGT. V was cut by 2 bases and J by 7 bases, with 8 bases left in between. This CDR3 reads CASSYTAGEAFF. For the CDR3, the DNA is TGTGCCAGCAGTTACACGGCGGGTGAAGCTTTCTTT.

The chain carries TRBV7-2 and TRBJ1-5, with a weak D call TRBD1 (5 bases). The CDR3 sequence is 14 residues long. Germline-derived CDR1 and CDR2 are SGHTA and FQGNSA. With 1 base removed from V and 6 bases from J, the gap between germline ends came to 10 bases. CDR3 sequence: CASSLDRTGQPQHF. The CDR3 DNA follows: TGTGCCAGCAGCTTAGATCGAACAGGTCAGCCCCAGCATTTT.

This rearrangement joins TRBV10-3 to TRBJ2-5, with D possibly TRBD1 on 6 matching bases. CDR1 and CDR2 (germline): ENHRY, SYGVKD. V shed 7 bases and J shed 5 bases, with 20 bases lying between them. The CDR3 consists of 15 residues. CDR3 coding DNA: TGTGCCATCAAGGACAGACTTTTAGGAGCGGAGACCCAGTACTTC. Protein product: CAIKDRLLGAETQYF.

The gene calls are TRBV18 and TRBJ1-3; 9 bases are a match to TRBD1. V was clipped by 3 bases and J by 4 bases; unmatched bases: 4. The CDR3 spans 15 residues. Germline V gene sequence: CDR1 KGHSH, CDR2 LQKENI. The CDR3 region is CASSPGTGQGNTIYF. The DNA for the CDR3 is TGTGCCAGCTCACCCGGGACAGGGCAAGGAAACACCATATATTTT.

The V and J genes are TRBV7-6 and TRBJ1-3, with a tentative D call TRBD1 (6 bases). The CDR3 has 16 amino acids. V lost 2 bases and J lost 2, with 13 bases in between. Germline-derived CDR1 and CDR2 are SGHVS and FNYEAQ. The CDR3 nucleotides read TGTGCCAGCAGCTTACAGGGGCCCCTAGCTGGAAACACCATATATTTT. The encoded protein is CASSLQGPLAGNTIYF.

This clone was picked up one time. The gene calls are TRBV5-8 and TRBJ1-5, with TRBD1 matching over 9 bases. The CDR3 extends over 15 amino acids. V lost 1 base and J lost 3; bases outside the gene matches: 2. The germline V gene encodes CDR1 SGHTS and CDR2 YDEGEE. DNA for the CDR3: TGTGCCAGCAGCTTGACAGGGGGCTTCAATCAGCCCCAGCATTTT. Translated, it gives CASSLTGGFNQPQHF.

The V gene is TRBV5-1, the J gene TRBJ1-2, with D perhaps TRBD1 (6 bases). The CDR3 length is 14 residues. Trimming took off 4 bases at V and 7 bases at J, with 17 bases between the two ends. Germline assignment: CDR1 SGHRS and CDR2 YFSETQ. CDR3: CASSLDGQRLGYTF. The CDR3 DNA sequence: TGCGCCAGCAGCCTGGACGGACAGAGGCTTGGCTACACCTTC.

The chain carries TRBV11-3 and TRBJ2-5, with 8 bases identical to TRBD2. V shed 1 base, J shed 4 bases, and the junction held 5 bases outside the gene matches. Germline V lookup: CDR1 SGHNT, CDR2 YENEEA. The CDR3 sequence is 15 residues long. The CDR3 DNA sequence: TGTGCCAGCAGCTTAGGGCGGGGGGAAGGAGAGACCCAGTACTTC. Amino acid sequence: CASSLGRGEGETQYF.

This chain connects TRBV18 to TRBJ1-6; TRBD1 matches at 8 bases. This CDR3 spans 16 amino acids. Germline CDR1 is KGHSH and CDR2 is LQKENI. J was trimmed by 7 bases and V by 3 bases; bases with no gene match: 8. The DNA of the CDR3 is TGTGCCAGCTCACCCGAGACAGGGGTCAAAAATTCACCCCTCCACTTT. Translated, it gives CASSPETGVKNSPLHF. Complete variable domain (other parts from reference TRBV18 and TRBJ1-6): NAGVMQNPRHLVRRRGQEARLRCSPMKGHSHVYWYRQLPEEGLKFMVYLQKENIIDESGMPKERFSAEFPKEGPSILRIQQVVRGDSAAYFCASSPETGVKNSPLHFGNGTRLTVT.

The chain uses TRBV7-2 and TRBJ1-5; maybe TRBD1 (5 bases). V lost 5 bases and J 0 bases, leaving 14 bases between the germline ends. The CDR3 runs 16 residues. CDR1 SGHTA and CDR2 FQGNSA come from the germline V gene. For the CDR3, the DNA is TGTGCCAGCAGCAAATACGGACAACTTAGCAATCAGCCCCAGCATTTT. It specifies CASSKYGQLSNQPQHF. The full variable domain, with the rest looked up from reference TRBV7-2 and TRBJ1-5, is GAGVSQSPSNKVTEKGKDVELRCDPISGHTALYWYRQSLGQGLEFLIYFQGNSAPDKSGLPSDRFSAERTGGSVSTLTIQRTQQEDSAVYLCASSKYGQLSNQPQHFGDGTRLSIL.

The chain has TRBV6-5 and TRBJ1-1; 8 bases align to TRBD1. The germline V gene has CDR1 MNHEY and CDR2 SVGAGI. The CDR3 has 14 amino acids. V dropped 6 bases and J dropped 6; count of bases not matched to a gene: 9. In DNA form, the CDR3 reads TGTGCCAGCAGACGGACAGGGTCCGGCGCTGAAGCTTTCTTT. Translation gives CASRRTGSGAEAFF.

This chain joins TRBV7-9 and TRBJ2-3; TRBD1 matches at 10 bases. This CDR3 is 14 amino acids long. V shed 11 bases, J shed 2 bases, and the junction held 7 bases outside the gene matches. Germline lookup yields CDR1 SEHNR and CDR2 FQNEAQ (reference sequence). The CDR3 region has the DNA TGTGCCCAGGGGGGACAGGGGAACACAGATACGCAGTATTTT. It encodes CAQGGQGNTDTQYF.

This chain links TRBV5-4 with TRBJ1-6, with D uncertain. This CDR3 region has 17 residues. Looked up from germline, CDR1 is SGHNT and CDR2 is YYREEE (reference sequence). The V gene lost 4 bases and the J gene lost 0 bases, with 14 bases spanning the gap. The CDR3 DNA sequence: TGTGCCAGCAGCCTAGATCCGGGTAGCTCCTATAATTCACCCCTCCACTTT. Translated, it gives CASSLDPGSSYNSPLHF. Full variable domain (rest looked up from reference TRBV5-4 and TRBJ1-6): ETGVTQSPTHLIKTRGQQVTLRCSSQSGHNTVSWYQQALGQGPQFIFQYYREEENGRGNFPPRFSGLQFPNYSSELNVNALELDDSALYLCASSLDPGSSYNSPLHFGNGTRLTVT.

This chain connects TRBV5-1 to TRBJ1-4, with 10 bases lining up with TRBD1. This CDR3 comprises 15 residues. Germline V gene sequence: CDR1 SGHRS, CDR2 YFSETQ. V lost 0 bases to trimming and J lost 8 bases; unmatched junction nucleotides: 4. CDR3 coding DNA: TGCGCCAGCAGCTTGGGGGACAGGGGATCAGAAAAACTGTTTTTT. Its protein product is CASSLGDRGSEKLFF. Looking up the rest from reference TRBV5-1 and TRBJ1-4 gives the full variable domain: KAGVTQTPRYLIKTRGQQVTLSCSPISGHRSVSWYQQTPGQGLQFLFEYFSETQRNKGNFPGRFSGRQFSNSRSEMNVSTLELGDSALYLCASSLGDRGSEKLFFGSGTQLSVL.

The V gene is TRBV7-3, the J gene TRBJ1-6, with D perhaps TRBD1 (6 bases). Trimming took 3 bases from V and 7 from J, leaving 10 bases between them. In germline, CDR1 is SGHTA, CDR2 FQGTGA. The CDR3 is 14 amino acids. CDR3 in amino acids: CASSLDGGNSPLHF. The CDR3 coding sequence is TGTGCCAGCAGCTTGGATGGGGGCAATTCACCCCTCCACTTT.

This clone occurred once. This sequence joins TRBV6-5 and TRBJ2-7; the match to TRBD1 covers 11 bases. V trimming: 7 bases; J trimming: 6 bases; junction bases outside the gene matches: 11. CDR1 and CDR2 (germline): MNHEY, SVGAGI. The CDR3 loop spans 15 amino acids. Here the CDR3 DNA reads TGTGCCAGCATTGTCGGACAGGGGGCTTTGAGCGAGCAGTACTTC. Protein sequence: CASIVGQGALSEQYF.

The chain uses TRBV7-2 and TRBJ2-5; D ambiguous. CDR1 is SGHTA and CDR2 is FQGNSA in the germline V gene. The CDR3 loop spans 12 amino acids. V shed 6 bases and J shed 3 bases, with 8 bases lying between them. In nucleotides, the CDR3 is TGTGCCAGCAGAACAGATGAAGAGACCCAGTACTTC. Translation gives CASRTDEETQYF.